Following are 32 T cell receptor beta chains from one sample sequenced in a study of graft-versus-host responses after intestinal transplantation (dated by TCRdb to about 2021). Library prep was done by the immunoSEQ multiplex PCR assay. The source is immuneACCESS, and TCRdb retained only in-frame sequences with V and J called. Part of the clones is not carried over; for the studies checked, unresolved V genes explain less than half of this, and the remainder is unexplained. This sample has tens of thousands of clones in its table, and 94% of those were observed once. About 0.55% of the sample lies in the top ten. This specimen consisted of PBMCs, obtained 156 days after intestinal transplant. The receptors stem from a human patient who received an intestinal transplant, so some T cells may come from the graft donor.

The rearrangement uses TRBV19 and TRBJ2-5, with D possibly matching TRBD1 (5 bases). Trimming shortened V by 5 bases and J by 0 bases, and 16 bases separated the two germline ends. Germline CDR1 reads LNHDA; CDR2 reads SQIVND (reference sequence). The CDR3 totals 16 residues. DNA for the CDR3: TGTGCCAGTAGTGACAGACAGCGTTCGTACCAAGAGACCCAGTACTTC. Its protein product is CASSDRQRSYQETQYF.

The chain links TRBV19 to TRBJ1-6; weak D call: TRBD1 (5 bases). Germline assignment: CDR1 LNHDA and CDR2 SQIVND (reference sequence). V gave up 3 bases and J gave up 9 bases, with 6 bases separating them. CDR3 length: 12 residues. The CDR3, as DNA: TGTGCCAGTAGTATTCAGGGTTCACCCCTCCACTTT. This sequence encodes CASSIQGSPLHF.

The CDR3 loop is CASSLGFRILTDTQYF. CDR3 nucleotides: TGTGCCAGCAGCTTAGGATTTAGGATTCTCACAGATACGCAGTATTTT. The V and J genes are TRBV5-4 and TRBJ2-3; no reliable D call. The CDR3 has 16 residues. Germline loops: CDR1 SGHNT, CDR2 YYREEE (reference sequence). The germline V and J ends were trimmed by 2 bases and 2 bases, with 15 bases remaining between them.

The chain recombines TRBV5-6 with TRBJ1-1; D call uncertain. The germline CDR1 and CDR2 sequences are SGHDT and YYEEEE. The CDR3 runs to 14 residues. Between the trimmed V and J ends, which lost 4 bases and 1 base, there was a span of 11 bases. CDR3 region: CASSIGLRNTEAFF. The CDR3 DNA sequence: TGTGCCAGCAGCATAGGACTGCGGAACACTGAAGCTTTCTTT.

CDR3 loop: CASSIDGRGMVGYTF. CDR3 DNA: TGTGCCAGTAGTATAGATGGGAGGGGGATGGTCGGCTACACCTTC. The chain uses TRBV19 and TRBJ1-2, with TRBD1 as a possible D gene (6 bases). The CDR3 extends over 15 amino acids. CDR1 is LNHDA, CDR2 SQIVND, per germline (reference sequence). V was clipped by 0 bases and J by 8 bases, with 16 bases between them.

This clone has only a few counts. The chain carries TRBV7-6 and TRBJ2-7; D call uncertain. CDR1 and CDR2 (germline): SGHVS, FNYEAQ. Trimming cost V 5 bases and J 2 bases, with 10 bases left between them. This CDR3 region has 13 residues. The CDR3 loop is CASSEDPAYEQYF. In nucleotides, the CDR3 is TGTGCCAGCAGCGAGGACCCCGCCTACGAGCAGTACTTC. Full variable domain (missing parts from reference TRBV7-6 and TRBJ2-7): GAGVSQSPRYKVTKRGQDVALRCDPISGHVSLYWYRQALGQGPEFLTYFNYEAQQDKSGLPNDRFSAERPEGSISTLTIQRTEQRDSAMYRCASSEDPAYEQYFGPGTRLTVT.

The J gene is TRBJ2-7, the V gene TRBV4-1, with D hard to call. V was trimmed by 0 bases and J by 6 bases, leaving 12 bases between them. This CDR3 contains 14 residues. The V gene's germline CDR1 is MGHRA and CDR2 YSYEKL. The CDR3 DNA follows: TGCGCCAGCAGCCAAGATATAAGTTGGGGCGAGCAGTACTTC. It translates to CASSQDISWGEQYF.

This chain connects TRBV6-6 to TRBJ1-4; weak D call: TRBD1 (5 bases). V was clipped by 8 bases and J by 8 bases, with 18 bases between them. Germline V gene sequence: CDR1 MNHNY, CDR2 SVGAGI (reference sequence). This CDR3 spans 14 amino acids. The CDR3 region is CASGKKSTAEKLFF. The CDR3 DNA is TGTGCCAGCGGTAAGAAGTCGACAGCCGAAAAACTGTTTTTT.

In its sample, this clone was seen a few times. The rearrangement joins TRBV19 to TRBJ1-5, with TRBD1 matching 7 bases. The J segment lost 2 bases and the V segment lost 9 bases, leaving 13 bases of the junction unmatched. This CDR3 has 16 residues. Germline CDR1 LNHDA, CDR2 SQIVND (reference sequence). CDR3 sequence (DNA): TGTGCCAGCAGCGACAGGGACTACCGGGGCAATCAGCCCCAGCATTTT. Protein: CASSDRDYRGNQPQHF.

V and J are TRBV25-1 and TRBJ2-7; D gene ambiguous. The V end was cut by 1 base, the J end by 2 bases, with 12 bases between. Looked up from germline, CDR1 is MGHDK and CDR2 is SYGVNS. There are 15 residues in the CDR3. The CDR3 reads CASSEWPLGTYEQYF. CDR3 in DNA: TGTGCCAGCAGTGAATGGCCTCTGGGGACCTACGAGCAGTACTTC.

This sequence joins TRBV6-5 and TRBJ1-2; D is unclear. Germline CDR1 is MNHEY and CDR2 is SVGAGI. There are 15 residues in the CDR3. V was pared by 0 bases and J by 7 bases, with 15 bases between. CDR3 sequence reads: CASSYSSRRKGGYTF. In DNA, the CDR3 is TGTGCCAGCAGTTACTCGTCCAGGAGGAAAGGTGGCTACACCTTC.

This clone was picked up one time. The chain uses TRBV7-9 and TRBJ2-1; TRBD1 or TRBD2 may be the D gene (5 bases each). The CDR3 is 12 amino acids. V lost 5 bases and J lost 3, with 5 bases in between. Germline assignment: CDR1 SEHNR and CDR2 FQNEAQ (reference sequence). CDR3 amino acids: CASSGGYNEQFF. DNA of the CDR3: TGTGCCAGCAGCGGGGGCTACAATGAGCAGTTCTTC.

V usage is TRBV19 and J usage is TRBJ2-2; D uncertain. Germline CDR1 and CDR2: LNHDA and SQIVND (reference sequence). V gave up 4 bases and J gave up 5 bases, with 14 bases separating them. This CDR3 comprises 15 residues. The CDR3: CASSTPGPWTGELFF. CDR3 nucleotides: TGTGCCAGTAGTACTCCTGGCCCGTGGACCGGGGAGCTGTTTTTT.

The rearrangement joins TRBV4-2 to TRBJ2-3, with unresolved D. The CDR3 runs 18 residues. Germline V gives CDR1 LGHNA, CDR2 YNFKEQ. Trimming removed 1 base from V and 1 base from J, with 18 bases in between. DNA for the CDR3: TGTGCCAGCAGCCAAGTAAGCCATTCGACCCCCCGCACAGATACGCAGTATTTT. It codes for CASSQVSHSTPRTDTQYF.

The rearrangement joins TRBV19 to TRBJ1-1, with a possible D match to TRBD1 (5 bases). Between the trimmed V and J ends, which lost 11 bases and 6 bases, there was a span of 28 bases. The CDR3 consists of 16 residues. In germline, CDR1 is LNHDA, CDR2 SQIVND (reference sequence). CDR3 region: CAAQVLWGGGESEAFF. CDR3 DNA sequence: TGTGCCGCCCAAGTACTCTGGGGGGGTGGAGAGTCTGAAGCTTTCTTT.

This rearrangement joins TRBV30 to TRBJ1-3; maybe TRBD1 (6 bases). The CDR3 is made up of 13 amino acids. V dropped 3 bases and J dropped 3 bases, with 9 bases sitting between them. The germline gives CDR1 GTSNPN, CDR2 SVGIG (reference sequence). The CDR3 DNA reads TGTGCCTGGAGCGCGGACAGTGGAAACACCATATATTTT. Translation: CAWSADSGNTIYF.

The rearrangement joins TRBV6-1 to TRBJ2-1; TRBD2 might be the D (5 bases). Germline V CDR1 and CDR2: MNHNS, SASEGT. With 10 bases removed from V and 4 bases from J, the gap between germline ends came to 14 bases. CDR3 size: 13 residues. CDR3 amino acids: CAIKVPGYNEQFF. CDR3 DNA: TGTGCCATTAAGGTTCCGGGGTACAATGAGCAGTTCTTC.

The chain recombines TRBV5-4 with TRBJ2-7, with 9 bases that match TRBD1. V was clipped by 6 bases and J by 2 bases; unmatched bases: 9. The CDR3 is 15 amino acids. Germline values: CDR1 SGHNT, CDR2 YYREEE (reference sequence). The CDR3 protein is CASTLGQGIPYEQYF. In DNA form, the CDR3 reads TGTGCCAGCACCCTCGGACAGGGGATTCCCTACGAGCAGTACTTC.

CDR3 in DNA: TGTGCCAGTAGTATAGGTGCGGGGAACGATGGCTACACCTTC. Residues: CASSIGAGNDGYTF. The J gene is TRBJ1-2, the V gene TRBV19; no clear D gene. Germline lookup yields CDR1 LNHDA and CDR2 SQIVND (reference sequence). The length of the CDR3 is 14 residues. Trimming took off 1 base at V and 6 bases at J, with 12 bases between the two ends. The whole variable domain, remainder taken from reference TRBV19 and TRBJ1-2, is DGGITQSPKYLFRKEGQNVTLSCEQNLNHDAMYWYRQDPGQGLRLIYYSQIVNDFQKGDIAEGYSVSREKKESFPLTVTSAQKNPTAFYLCASSIGAGNDGYTFGSGTRLTVV.

This chain connects TRBV7-8 to TRBJ1-1, with D uncertain. From germline, CDR1 is SGHVS and CDR2 FQNEAQ. V was trimmed by 1 base and J by 0 bases, leaving 15 bases between them. The CDR3 totals 17 residues. This CDR3 reads CASSLEGRFPLNTEAFF. CDR3 bases: TGTGCCAGCAGCTTAGAAGGGCGATTCCCCCTGAACACTGAAGCTTTCTTT. The full variable domain, its missing parts supplied by reference TRBV7-8 and TRBJ1-1, is GAGVSQSPRYKVAKRGQDVALRCDPISGHVSLFWYQQALGQGPEFLTYFQNEAQLDKSGLPSDRFFAERPEGSVSTLKIQRTQQEDSAVYLCASSLEGRFPLNTEAFFGQGTRLTVV.

The J gene is TRBJ1-1, the V gene TRBV30, with 7 positions matching TRBD1. CDR3 length: 12 residues. The V gene's germline CDR1 is GTSNPN and CDR2 SVGIG (reference sequence). V lost 5 bases to trimming and J lost 2 bases; unmatched junction nucleotides: 2. Written as DNA, the CDR3 is TGTGCCTGGGGACAGGTTAACACTGAAGCTTTCTTT. Amino acids: CAWGQVNTEAFF. The whole variable domain, remainder taken from reference TRBV30 and TRBJ1-1, is SQTIHQWPATLVQPVGSPLSLECTVEGTSNPNLYWYRQAAGRGLQLLFYSVGIGQISSEVPQNLSASRPQDRQFILSSKKLLLSDSGFYLCAWGQVNTEAFFGQGTRLTVV.

The chain employs TRBV19 and TRBJ1-5, with 8 bases fitting TRBD1. Germline trimming cut 7 bases from V and 4 bases from J; bases unmatched to any gene: 9. This CDR3 has 15 residues. CDR1 and CDR2 from the germline V gene are LNHDA and SQIVND (reference sequence). The CDR3 sequence is CASTLTGGPNQPQHF. In DNA, the CDR3 is TGTGCCAGTACCCTTACAGGGGGACCTAATCAGCCCCAGCATTTT.

The CDR3 DNA is TGTGCCAGCAGCGCAGGGGGACAGGTACTGTACGAGCAGTACTTC. It codes for CASSAGGQVLYEQYF. V usage is TRBV9 and J usage is TRBJ2-7; TRBD1 aligns across 8 bases. CDR3 length: 15 residues. V shed 3 bases, J shed 4 bases, and the junction held 9 bases outside the gene matches. The V gene's germline CDR1 is SGDLS and CDR2 YYNGEE.

Comments on this clone: A read error may produce the germline difference seen at one junction end. This chain links TRBV6-1 with TRBJ2-3; TRBD2 matches at 12 bases. CDR1 and CDR2 from the germline V gene are MNHNS and SASEGT. The CDR3 is 15 residues long. This CDR3 reads CASNEASGGADTQYF. The CDR3 coding sequence is TGTGCCAGCAATGAAGCTAGCGGGGGGGCCGATACGCAGTATTTT.

This rearrangement joins TRBV7-2 to TRBJ1-1; D unclear. Germline CDR1 and CDR2: SGHTA and FQGNSA. The germline V and J ends were trimmed by 5 bases and 5 bases, with 18 bases remaining between them. The CDR3 has 15 residues. CDR3 sequence: CASSPSAGRETEAFF. In DNA form, the CDR3 reads TGTGCCAGCAGCCCCTCGGCGGGGAGAGAAACTGAAGCTTTCTTT.

V gene TRBV7-9 combines with J gene TRBJ2-7; 9 nucleotides agree with TRBD1. The CDR3 runs to 13 residues. Germline trimming cut 8 bases from V and 3 bases from J; bases unmatched to any gene: 5. CDR1 SEHNR and CDR2 FQNEAQ come from the germline V gene (reference sequence). For the CDR3, the DNA is TGTGCCAGCTGGGGACAGGGAAACTACGAGCAGTACTTC. This gives the protein CASWGQGNYEQYF.

The chain has TRBV28 and TRBJ2-7; D possibly corresponds to TRBD1 (6 bases). V was pared by 6 bases and J by 2 bases, with 20 bases between. CDR3 size: 16 residues. Germline V gene lookup returns CDR1 MDHEN and CDR2 SYDVKM. The CDR3 DNA reads as TGTGCCAGCAGCTCCGTATCAAGGGGGAGCCCCTACGAGCAGTACTTC. Translated, it gives CASSSVSRGSPYEQYF. Full variable domain (outside the CDR3, taken from reference TRBV28 and TRBJ2-7): DVKVTQSSRYLVKRTGEKVFLECVQDMDHENMFWYRQDPGLGLRLIYFSYDVKMKEKGDIPEGYSVSREKKERFSLILESASTNQTSMYLCASSSVSRGSPYEQYFGPGTRLTVT.

This clone was found a few times. The genes are TRBV28 and TRBJ2-7, with D possibly being TRBD1 (6 bases). The V end lost 4 bases, the J end lost 5 bases, and 18 bases lay between the germline ends. CDR1 is MDHEN and CDR2 is SYDVKM in the germline V gene. The CDR3 loop spans 15 amino acids. CDR3 amino acids: CASSWGTFQDHEQYF. The CDR3 DNA is TGTGCCAGCAGTTGGGGGACATTCCAGGACCACGAGCAGTACTTC. Filled out from reference TRBV28 and TRBJ2-7, the complete variable domain reads DVKVTQSSRYLVKRTGEKVFLECVQDMDHENMFWYRQDPGLGLRLIYFSYDVKMKEKGDIPEGYSVSREKKERFSLILESASTNQTSMYLCASSWGTFQDHEQYFGPGTRLTVT.

The chain employs TRBV2 and TRBJ1-1; D possibly corresponds to TRBD1 (5 bases). The germline CDR1 and CDR2 sequences are SNHLY and FYNNEI. The CDR3 sequence is 16 residues long. Trimming removed 3 bases from V and 4 bases from J, with 18 bases in between. CDR3 residues: CASSDILANQGTEAFF. The CDR3 bases are TGTGCCAGCAGTGATATCCTGGCCAATCAGGGCACTGAAGCTTTCTTT.

On this clone: Other DNA sequences from this sample encode an identical CDR3 as well. The chain uses TRBV4-1 and TRBJ1-2; TRBD1 is a possible D gene (5 bases). The V and J ends lost 0 bases and 5 bases respectively, with 10 bases between them. Per germline, CDR1 MGHRA and CDR2 YSYEKL. The CDR3 runs to 14 residues. The CDR3 spells CASSQDTGSYGYTF. The DNA of the CDR3 is TGCGCCAGCAGCCAAGATACAGGTTCATATGGCTACACCTTC.

J is TRBJ2-2 and V is TRBV9; D not certain. With 1 base removed from V and 7 bases from J, the gap between germline ends came to 11 bases. The germline CDR1 and CDR2 sequences are SGDLS and YYNGEE. This CDR3 has 14 amino acids. CDR3 region: CASSVRSGDGELFF. The CDR3 coding sequence is TGTGCCAGCAGCGTAAGGAGTGGTGACGGGGAGCTGTTTTTT.

J is TRBJ2-5 and V is TRBV7-2; D may be TRBD2 (6 bases). The germline CDR1 and CDR2 sequences are SGHTA and FQGNSA. The V end lost 1 base, the J end lost 2 bases, and 8 bases lay between the germline ends. The CDR3 is made up of 14 amino acids. The CDR3 coding sequence is TGTGCCAGCAGCTTAGGACTAGGACAAGAGACCCAGTACTTC. Its translation: CASSLGLGQETQYF.